The entry that follows covers one T cell receptor beta chain sequence. As yet, its antigen is unknown. V was clipped by 5 bases and J by 5 bases; unmatched bases: 6. Germline V gene lookup returns CDR1 MNHEY and CDR2 SMNVEV (reference sequence). The CDR3 runs to 14 residues. The sample comes from a study of Ad26.COV2.S vaccination and SARS-CoV-2 variants. Study background: Donor joined the COV1001 Ad26.COV2.S trial arm. The study's findings and limits: Marked by substantial breadth, spike-specific CD8+ and CD4+ T cell responses were reportedly seen after vaccination.

Only in-frame clones appear in the TCRdb table, and some are missing; sequencing was by immunoSEQ multiplex PCR. The sample contains hundreds of thousands of clones, 83% of which appear only once. Treatment denoted: around 19 received Ad26.COV2.S at low or high dose, single or two shots; roughly five received placebo; per-sample allocation not given. Collection of samples fell on day 63 after the first vaccine or placebo injection. The TCR originated in a person between 18 and 65 years old who received the Ad26.COV2.S COVID-19 vaccine or a placebo. J is TRBJ2-7 and V is TRBV27, with 10 bases matching TRBD1. Sequencing was performed on peripheral blood, taken in a trial of Ad26.COV2.S vaccine versus placebo. In nucleotides, the CDR3 is TGTGCCAGCAGTCAGGACAGGGGGGACAACGAGCAGTACTTC. Translated: CASSQDRGDNEQYF.